The following is a T cell receptor beta chain sequence with its context. What it binds is not known. The CDR3 runs to 15 residues. Trimming cost V 7 bases and J 3 bases; bases outside gene matches: 15. CDR1 is SQVTM and CDR2 is ANQGSEA in the germline V gene. Donors sampled were nominally healthy, though unrecorded immune exposures were likely. The sample comes from a study of cytomegalovirus exposure and HLA in healthy donors. General study results and limits: As confirmed in vitro, three CMV-associated chains were specific for CMV antigens. Most TCR sequences showed up rarely, but some public TCRs showed up in many donors.

A multiplex PCR was run with 60 Vbeta primers and 13 Jbeta primers. Libraries were prepared by immunoSEQ multiplex PCR; TCRdb keeps only in-frame clonotypes and omits some of them. Of some 110,000 clones detected, 70% appear once; the ten largest clones hold roughly 8.4%. The receptor comes from a man aged 30 to 45 in good health and CMV-seropositive. Sequencing input: PBMCs. V and J are TRBV29-1 and TRBJ2-7; 7 bases fit TRBD1. CDR3 sequence: CSAFDRAYFNYEQYV. The CDR3 DNA follows: TGCAGCGCCTTTGACAGGGCCTACTTTAACTACGAGCAGTACGTC.